The entry that follows covers one TCR beta chain sequence. Its antigen remains unidentified. No much larger clone is present one base from it, and per-base qualities are unavailable. The treatment or condition label on this specimen signifies: live attenuated yellow fever vaccine strain. A standard Ficoll-Paque protocol was used to isolate PBMCs from peripheral blood. CD4 and CD8 T-cell fractions were isolated with Dynabeads CD4 and CD8 positive selection kits. TriZol was used to extract RNA from bulk PBMCs, from CD4 and CD8 fractions, and from dextramer-positive and dextramer-negative fractions. This sample was taken from a study of T cells after yellow fever vaccination (dated by TCRdb to about 2019). About the full investigation: The SMART-Seq v4 Ultra Low Input RNA kit was used to prepare libraries from fractions with low cell numbers. To follow T-cell clones before and after primary and booster YFV17D yellow fever vaccination, bulk TCR alpha and beta repertoires were sequenced over time. The cohort comprised two healthy male donors, one aged 18 to 29 and one aged 30 to 39 years. Blood samples were taken at several timepoints before and after primary and secondary immunization, and bulk PBMC replicates and cell subsets were isolated. Broad study findings and their caveats: Only two donors were included in the study, so the extent to which the findings can be generalized is limited. FACS-sorted repertoires could contain abundant contaminating clonotypes from the bulk population, so computational filtering was required. After the booster, most clones that had expanded after primary vaccination were detected again (around 96% of CD4 and around 88% of CD8), suggesting broad maintenance of memory. Compared with the primary T-cell response, the secondary T-cell response was weaker but faster, peaking on day 5 rather than day 15. A small fraction of clonotypes appeared in both the CD4 and CD8 compartments, likely as a result of convergent recombination.

Deletion took 6 bases off V and 3 bases off J, with a span of 18 bases between the germline ends. The CDR3 starts with the cysteine, ends with the phenylalanine, and has 15 residues. The entry retains the CDR3 DNA only, 45 bases that are in frame from base 1. TCRdb names Illumina NovaSeq 6000 as the instrument used. Synthesis of TCR cDNA relied on 5'RACE template switching, a step that introduced a universal primer site along with unique molecular identifiers. cDNA synthesis was primed from both the TCR alpha and TCR beta constant segments. Library amplification involved two PCR steps, and the second step added sample barcodes and sequencing adapters. Libraries were sequenced on Illumina HiSeq 2500 (2x100 bp) or NovaSeq (2x150 bp). The paper's data handling went like this. MIGEC was used to demultiplex reads and collapse the reads into UMI consensus sequences, and MiXCR was used for V(D)J alignment. Using edgeR on replicate PBMC samples, clonotypes were called vaccine-responding if FDR was below 0.01 and the log2 fold change was above 5 up to day 15. Each bulk clonotype was labeled CD4 or CD8 based on which sequenced repertoire, CD4 or CD8, contained the clonotype at higher abundance. TCRdb trimmed the raw reads at Q25, called clones with MiXCR and kept productive beta chains. CDR3 protein sequences are deduplicated, and each keeps its most common genes and DNA. The V and J calls and clone size are TCRdb's, not the authors'. Here the sample has approximately 90,000 distinct CDR3 sequences; about 5.8% occur a single time. In total, the top ten clones hold just over 40% of the sample.

This receptor was taken from a man younger than 35 who received the YFV17D yellow fever vaccine. This chain is built from TRBV12-3 or TRBV12-4 and TRBJ2-7; no confident D gene assignment can be made. Sequenced here: CD8+ T cells sorted from PBMCs, sampled 10 days after the yellow fever booster vaccination. The CDR3 protein is CASREALMANYEQYF. The base sequence is TGTGCCAGCAGGGAAGCCCTAATGGCGAACTACGAGCAGTACTTC.